The subject of this entry is one TCR beta chain. Its antigen is not yet known. Its ends do not fully match the called genes, so a read error is possible. The data stem from a study of T cell changes during pregnancy in multiple sclerosis (dated by TCRdb to between 2018 and 2021). Background on the whole study: Changes in the T cell repertoire over the course of pregnancy were examined in this study in women with multiple sclerosis.

Sequences SGHNT (CDR1) and YYREEE (CDR2) are obtained from the germline V gene (reference sequence). Counted from cysteine to phenylalanine, this CDR3 has 13 amino acids. The kept DNA is CDR3 alone, 39 bases in frame from the first base. The library was produced with the immunoSEQ multiplex PCR assay. The table comes from immuneACCESS by way of TCRdb, which keeps in-frame sequences with V and J called. Part of the clones is missing from these tables; in studies checked, under half for an unresolved V gene and the rest for unknown reasons. Present in this sample are around 60,000 clones, 80% to 95% of which were seen just once. The leading ten clones occupy roughly 1.5% of the sample.

This clonotype originated in a female donor with multiple sclerosis, enrolled in a pregnancy study. The sample in question was peripheral blood, obtained in the second trimester of pregnancy. The rearrangement joined TRBV5-4 to TRBJ2-1; the D gene identity is not certain. The base sequence is TGTGCCAGCAGCCCGACTTCCTCCAATGAGCAGTTCTTC. It specifies CASSPTSSNEQFF.